The T cell receptor beta chain under discussion was sequenced for a study of early T cells in non-severe SARS-CoV-2 infection. Overall study context: Bulk RNA isolated from unsorted whole blood underwent sequencing; chains were not paired.

Each cDNA molecule carried a unique molecular identifier. MiXCR was run by TCRdb on the 5' RACE reads, yielding one entry per CDR3 protein. Of 65,000 to 95,000 distinct CDR3 sequences in the sample, approximately 12% are singletons; the top ten hold around 15%. Study findings and constraints: Clonotype matching in VDJdb favored anti-spike CD8 responses and did not capture private and CD4 specificities.

A few counts support this clonotype. Its target is unknown. The clonotype originates from an adult who was a healthcare worker with PCR-confirmed SARS-CoV-2 infection or an uninfected control (not recorded which). The donor label of this sample is uncertain. Sequences were derived from whole blood, sampled at baseline.

CDR3 amino acids: CASSSWTDSYEQYF. The CDR3 DNA reads TGTGCCAGCAGCTCCTGGACAGACTCCTACGAGCAGTACTTC. This rearrangement joins TRBV5-6 to TRBJ2-7, with D possibly being TRBD1 (6 bases). Germline lookup yields CDR1 SGHDT and CDR2 YYEEEE. The ends were cut back, 3 bases at V and 0 bases at J, with 10 bases in the middle. This CDR3 contains 14 residues.